Detailed here is one T cell receptor (beta chain). The assay was immunoSEQ multiplex PCR, and TCRdb's table has in-frame clones only and misses some. The sample lists about 74,000 clones; more than 75% were seen once. Germline V gene data show CDR1 as SEHNR and CDR2 as FQNEAQ (reference sequence). The germline V and J ends were trimmed by 2 bases and 1 base, with 6 bases remaining between them. The length of the CDR3 is 14 residues. The data are from a study of blood T cell repertoires in COVID-19. V usage is TRBV7-9 and J usage is TRBJ1-3, with D possibly matching TRBD1 (6 bases). The TCR comes from a human donor in a cohort sampled during active COVID-19. Sequencing was done on a sample of peripheral blood. Here the CDR3 reads CASSLTGSGNTIYF. The CDR3 coding sequence is TGTGCCAGCAGCTTAACAGGGTCTGGAAACACCATATATTTT.